The entry below describes one TCR beta chain. Its antigen is not yet known. Within one base of it there is no much larger clone, and no base qualities were kept. Per the germline V gene, SGHTA is the CDR1 and FQGTGA is the CDR2. Trimming takes 5 bases off V and 3 bases off J; junction bases not matched to a gene: 5. The CDR3 measures 15 amino acids from cysteine to phenylalanine. The retained sequence is limited to the CDR3, 45 bases, with the frame set at the first base. The data derive from a study of neurological immune-mediated disorders (dated by TCRdb to the late 2010s). For context, the study as a whole: Peripheral blood TCR-beta repertoires from patients with HTLV-I-associated myelopathy (HAM/TSP), patients with multiple sclerosis, and healthy controls were compared in the study using UMI-based sequencing. Of the 68 subjects in the cohort, about 14 were HAM/TSP patients, about 34 were multiple sclerosis patients, and around 20 were healthy controls. Alongside PBMC samples, the set of 106 TCR-beta libraries contained longitudinal samples, technical triplicates, and paired CD4+ and CD8+ T-cell subsets that had been sorted.

Sorted-subset TCR libraries were prepared from about a million sorted CD4+ or CD8+ T cells. Peripheral blood was subjected to Ficoll-Hypaque density gradient centrifugation to isolate PBMCs, which were then cryopreserved in liquid nitrogen. The study also sequenced paired sorted CD4+ and CD8+ subsets from healthy controls, HAM/TSP patients and MS patients. cDNA synthesis used template-switch 5'RACE with a primer carrying a 10-nucleotide random unique molecular identifier tagging each TCR transcript. Each sequencing run produced over 190 million TCR-beta sequences covering 15-18 subjects. Total RNA was extracted with the RNeasy kit. The KAPA Real-time Library Amplification kit was used to amplify TCR-beta VDJ regions with primers targeting the TCR constant region and the 5'RACE anchor. A first PCR added sample indexes and Illumina adaptors, after which a second PCR increased the library yield. After Ampure bead purification, the TCR product of roughly 650 bp was size-selected on a 2% E-gel SizeSelection system. Library quality was checked on a Bioanalyzer, concentration was measured with Qubit, and libraries were quantified with the Kapa Library Quantification kit before pooling. Libraries were sequenced paired-end 2 x 150 bp on an Illumina HiSeq 2500. To increase sequence diversity, 25-30% phiX was spiked into each library pool. The paper's data handling went like this. The quality-filtered reads were processed with the UMI-based MiGEC pipeline, whose error correction step removed more than 90% of the raw TCR sequences. IMGT germline references were used for aligning VDJ genes, and each clonotype was defined as a unique CDR3 amino acid sequence together with its V-J genes. Clonal expansion, Shannon diversity and CDR3 relatedness (CalcPairwiseDistances, ClusterSamples) were evaluated with VDJtools, and phylogenetic trees were built with CLCbio workbench. A clone was classed as expanded if it had 8 or more unique UMIs, a cutoff based on coefficient-of-variation modelling across technical triplicates. TCRdb itself trimmed the public reads at Q25 with fastp, ran MiXCR and retained productive beta chains. Rows are unified per CDR3 protein, each entry keeping the most common DNA and genes. The authors' filters were not applied to this entry. For this sample the table gives more than 15,000 distinct CDR3 sequences, of which around 15% were detected only once. The top ten hold less than 9% of the sample.

Results and caveats for the whole study, not just this receptor: The highest TCR clonal expansion was observed in HAM/TSP patients, whereas the lowest was observed in MS patients, even when compared with healthy controls. No identical CDR3 amino acid sequences were shared among expanded clones across subjects, suggesting private TCR-beta repertoires in all groups.

The sequencing sample was made of CD4+ T cells from blood. The receptor was derived from a woman in her sixties with HTLV-1-associated myelopathy (HAM/TSP). The chain is assembled from TRBV7-3 and TRBJ2-1, with 9 bases matching TRBD2. The nucleotide sequence is TGTGCCAGCAGCATTGGGACTAGCAGCTACAATGAGCAGTTCTTC. The resulting protein is CASSIGTSSYNEQFF.